This T cell receptor (beta chain) was recorded in a study of response to subunit inactivated influenza vaccine. The CDR3 consists of 16 residues. Germline V gives CDR1 DFQATT, CDR2 SNEGSKA (reference sequence). With V trimmed by 3 bases and J by 2 bases, 3 bases remained unmatched. General observations from the study: After each seasonal influenza vaccination, few new T cells are recruited, the authors suggested.

On this clonotype: Its cognate antigen is unknown.

TCRdb itself ran the RT-PCR reads through MiXCR, one entry per CDR3 protein. The data hold roughly 780,000 distinct CDR3 sequences, with around a sixth observed a single time. This receptor was taken from a middle-aged man who received an inactivated influenza vaccine. The chain couples TRBV20-1 to TRBJ2-3; 15 nucleotides agree with TRBD2. The specimen comprised PBMCs from blood, sampled 4 to 6 days after vaccination. DNA of the CDR3: TGCAGTGCTAGCCGGACTAGCGGGGGGGTCACAGATACGCAGTATTTT. Protein sequence: CSASRTSGGVTDTQYF.